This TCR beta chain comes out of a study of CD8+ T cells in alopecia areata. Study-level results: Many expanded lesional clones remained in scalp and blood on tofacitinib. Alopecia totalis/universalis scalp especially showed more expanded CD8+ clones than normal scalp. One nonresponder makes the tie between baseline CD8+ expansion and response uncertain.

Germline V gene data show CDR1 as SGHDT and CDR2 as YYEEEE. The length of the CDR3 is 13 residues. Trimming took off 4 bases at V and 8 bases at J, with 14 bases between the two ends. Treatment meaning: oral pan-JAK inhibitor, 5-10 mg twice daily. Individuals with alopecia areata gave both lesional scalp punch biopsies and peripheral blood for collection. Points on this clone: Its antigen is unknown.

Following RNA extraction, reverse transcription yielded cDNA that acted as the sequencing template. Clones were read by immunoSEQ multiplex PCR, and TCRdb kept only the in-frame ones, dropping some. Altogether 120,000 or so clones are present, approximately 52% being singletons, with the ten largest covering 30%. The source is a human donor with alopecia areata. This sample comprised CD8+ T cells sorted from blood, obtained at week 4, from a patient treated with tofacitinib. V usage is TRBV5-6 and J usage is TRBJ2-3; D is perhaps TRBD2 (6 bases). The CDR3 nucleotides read TGTGCCAGCAGCCTGGGGAGGTCTTTTACGCAGTATTTT. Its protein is CASSLGRSFTQYF.